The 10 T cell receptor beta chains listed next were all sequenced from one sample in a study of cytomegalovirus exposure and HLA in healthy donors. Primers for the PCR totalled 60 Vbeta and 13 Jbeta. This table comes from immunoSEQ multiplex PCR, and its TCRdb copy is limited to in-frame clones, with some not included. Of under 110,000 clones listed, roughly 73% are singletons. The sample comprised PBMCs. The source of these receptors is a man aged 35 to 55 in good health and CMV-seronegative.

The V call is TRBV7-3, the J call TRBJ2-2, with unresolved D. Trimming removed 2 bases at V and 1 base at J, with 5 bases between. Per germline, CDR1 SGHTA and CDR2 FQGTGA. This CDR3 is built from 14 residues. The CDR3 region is CASSLFQNTGELFF. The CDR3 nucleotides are TGTGCCAGCAGCTTATTTCAGAACACCGGGGAGCTGTTTTTT.

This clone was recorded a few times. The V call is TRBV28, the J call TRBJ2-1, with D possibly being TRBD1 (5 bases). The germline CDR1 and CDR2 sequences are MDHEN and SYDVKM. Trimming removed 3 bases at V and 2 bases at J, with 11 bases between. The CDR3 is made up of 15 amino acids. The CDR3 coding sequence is TGTGCCAGCAGTTTCGCCCAGGGAACCTACAATGAGCAGTTCTTC. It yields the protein CASSFAQGTYNEQFF. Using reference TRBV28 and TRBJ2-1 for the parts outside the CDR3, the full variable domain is DVKVTQSSRYLVKRTGEKVFLECVQDMDHENMFWYRQDPGLGLRLIYFSYDVKMKEKGDIPEGYSVSREKKERFSLILESASTNQTSMYLCASSFAQGTYNEQFFGPGTRLTVL.

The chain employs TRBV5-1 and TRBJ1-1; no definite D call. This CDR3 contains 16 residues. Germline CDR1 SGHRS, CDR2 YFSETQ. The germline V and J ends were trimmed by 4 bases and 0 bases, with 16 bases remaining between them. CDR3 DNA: TGCGCCAGCAGCCGTAGGACGGGAGAGATGAACACTGAAGCTTTCTTT. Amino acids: CASSRRTGEMNTEAFF.

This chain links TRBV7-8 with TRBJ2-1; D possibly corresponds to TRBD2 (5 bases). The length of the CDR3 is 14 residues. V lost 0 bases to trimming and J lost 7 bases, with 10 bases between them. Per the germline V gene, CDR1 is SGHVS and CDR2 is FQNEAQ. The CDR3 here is CASSLAAPGNEQFF. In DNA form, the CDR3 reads TGTGCCAGCAGCTTAGCTGCACCGGGGAATGAGCAGTTCTTC.

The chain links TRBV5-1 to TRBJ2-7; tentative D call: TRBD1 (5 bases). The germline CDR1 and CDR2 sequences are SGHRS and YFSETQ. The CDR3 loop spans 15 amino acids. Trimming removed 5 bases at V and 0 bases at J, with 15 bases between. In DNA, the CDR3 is TGCGCCAGCAGAGACCCAGGGTCTAGCTCCTACGAGCAGTACTTC. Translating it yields CASRDPGSSSYEQYF.

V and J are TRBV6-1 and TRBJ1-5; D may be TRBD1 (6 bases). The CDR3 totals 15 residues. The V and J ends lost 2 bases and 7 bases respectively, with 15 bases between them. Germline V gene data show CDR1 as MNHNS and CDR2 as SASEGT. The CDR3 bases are TGTGCCAGCAGTGAACGGGGGGCGATGGGGCAGCCCCAGCATTTT. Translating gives CASSERGAMGQPQHF.

CDR3 bases: TGTGCCAGCAGTTACGGCGGGGGGGGCGACGCGGAGCAGTTCTTC. It is translated as CASSYGGGGDAEQFF. The rearrangement links TRBV6-6 to TRBJ2-1, with 9 bases lining up with TRBD2. Per the germline V gene, CDR1 is MNHNY and CDR2 is SVGAGI (reference sequence). This CDR3 is 15 amino acids long. J was trimmed by 10 bases and V by 2 bases; bases with no gene match: 9.

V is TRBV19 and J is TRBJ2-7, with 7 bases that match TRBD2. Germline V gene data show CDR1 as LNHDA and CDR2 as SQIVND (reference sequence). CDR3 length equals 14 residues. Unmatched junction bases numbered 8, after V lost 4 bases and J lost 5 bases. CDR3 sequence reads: CASSNRREGNEQYF. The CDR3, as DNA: TGTGCCAGTAGTAATAGAAGGGAGGGCAACGAGCAGTACTTC.

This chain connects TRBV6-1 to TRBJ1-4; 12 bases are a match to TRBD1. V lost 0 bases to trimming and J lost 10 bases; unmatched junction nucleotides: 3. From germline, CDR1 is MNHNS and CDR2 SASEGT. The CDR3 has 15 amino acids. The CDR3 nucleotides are TGTGCCAGCAGTGAAGCGGGACAGGGGGCTGGAAAACTGTTTTTT. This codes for CASSEAGQGAGKLFF.

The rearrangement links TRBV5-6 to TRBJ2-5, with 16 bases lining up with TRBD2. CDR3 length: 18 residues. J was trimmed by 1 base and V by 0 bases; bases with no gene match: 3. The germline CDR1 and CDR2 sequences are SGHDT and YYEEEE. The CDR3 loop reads CASSLVGTSGGAQETQYF. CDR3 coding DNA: TGTGCCAGCAGCTTGGTCGGGACTAGCGGGGGGGCCCAAGAGACCCAGTACTTC. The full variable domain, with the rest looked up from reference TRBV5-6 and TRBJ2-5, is DAGVTQSPTHLIKTRGQQVTLRCSPKSGHDTVSWYQQALGQGPQFIFQYYEEEERQRGNFPDRFSGHQFPNYSSELNVNALLLGDSALYLCASSLVGTSGGAQETQYFGPGTRLLVL.